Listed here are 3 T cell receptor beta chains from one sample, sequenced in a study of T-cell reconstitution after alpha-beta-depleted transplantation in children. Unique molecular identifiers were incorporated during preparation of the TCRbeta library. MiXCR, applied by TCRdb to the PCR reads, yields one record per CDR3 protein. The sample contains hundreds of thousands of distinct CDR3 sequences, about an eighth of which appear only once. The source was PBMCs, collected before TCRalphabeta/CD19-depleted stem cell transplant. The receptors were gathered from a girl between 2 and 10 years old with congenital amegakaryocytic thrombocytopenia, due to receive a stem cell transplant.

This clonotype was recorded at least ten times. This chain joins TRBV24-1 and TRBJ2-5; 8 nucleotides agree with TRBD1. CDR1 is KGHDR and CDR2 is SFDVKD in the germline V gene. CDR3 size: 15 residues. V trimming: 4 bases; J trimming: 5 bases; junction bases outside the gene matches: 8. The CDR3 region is CATSDRTGSGETQYF. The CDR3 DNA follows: TGTGCCACCAGTGACCGGACAGGGTCAGGGGAGACCCAGTACTTC.

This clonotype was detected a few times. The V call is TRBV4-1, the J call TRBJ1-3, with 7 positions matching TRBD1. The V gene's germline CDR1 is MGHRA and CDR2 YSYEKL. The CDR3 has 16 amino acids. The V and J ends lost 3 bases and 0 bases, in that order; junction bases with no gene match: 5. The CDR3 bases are TGCGCCAGCAGCCAGGCCGGGACAGCCTCTGGAAACACCATATATTTT. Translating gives CASSQAGTASGNTIYF.

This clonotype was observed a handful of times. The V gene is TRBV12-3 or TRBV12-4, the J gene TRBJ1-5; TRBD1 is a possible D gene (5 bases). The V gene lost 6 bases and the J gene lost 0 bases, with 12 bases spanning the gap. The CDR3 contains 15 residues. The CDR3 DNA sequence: TGTGCCAGCAGCCAGGGCAGTAATAGCAATCAGCCCCAGCATTTT. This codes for CASSQGSNSNQPQHF.